The sequence of this TCR beta chain was determined in a study of shared clonotypes between healthy human individuals. CDR3 length: 13 residues. CDR1 is SGHKS and CDR2 is YYEKEE in the germline V gene (reference sequence). As to this clone: Its cognate antigen is unknown.

Only in-frame clones appear in the TCRdb table, and some are missing; sequencing was by immunoSEQ multiplex PCR. The profile shows 400,000 to 600,000 clones, approximately 95% of them singletons. Study conclusions and caveats: Blood was the only sampled material, and tissue repertoires likely differ.

This chain links TRBV5-5 with TRBJ2-5; 7 positions match TRBD1. The J call could be wrong; TRBJ2-7 is a better fit for the DNA end. The sequenced sample consisted of naive CD4+ T cells sorted from blood. Subset defined: CD45RA+ positively selected. The sequence derives from a woman aged 25 to 39 in good health. The CDR3 bases are TGTGCCAGCAGCCGGGACAGCCCCTACGAGCAGTACTTC. It yields the protein CASSRDSPYEQYF.